This TCR beta chain was profiled in a study of T cell repertoires in cytomegalovirus infection. TCRdb fed the reads into MiXCR, producing one record per CDR3 protein. This sample has around 900,000 distinct CDR3 sequences, with approximately 31% found just once. Looked up from germline, CDR1 is SGHTA and CDR2 is FQGTGA. The CDR3 sequence is 15 residues long. The trim removed 1 base at V and 6 bases at J, leaving 8 bases unmatched. As regards this clonotype: Its cognate antigen is unknown.

The material was cultured CD8+ T cells from PBMCs, obtained from culture after CMV antigen stimulation. The TCR was taken from a human donor in good health (CMV status not recorded). Some clones in this sample may be carry-over from other donors' samples. The chain employs TRBV7-3 and TRBJ1-2; 7 nucleotides align to TRBD1. Written as DNA, the CDR3 is TGTGCCAGCAGCTTAATAGGGGACAGCCTTGATGGCTACACCTTC. This translates into CASSLIGDSLDGYTF.